This T cell receptor beta chain was found in a study of cytomegalovirus exposure and HLA in healthy donors. The CDR3 consists of 14 residues. Trimming at V came to 1 base and at J to 1 base, leaving 1 base not matched to a gene. CDR1 and CDR2 from the germline V gene are SGHRS and YFSETQ. PCR was performed using 60 Vbeta and 13 Jbeta primers. Profiling relied on immunoSEQ multiplex PCR, and the TCRdb table lists in-frame clones only, not all of them. The sample has about 200,000 clones, about four fifths seen once. In this sample, this clone turned up once. The material sequenced was PBMCs. The chain employs TRBV5-1 and TRBJ2-5, with 7 bases fitting TRBD1. The sequence was collected from a girl between 10 and 17 years old in good health and CMV-seropositive. The CDR3: CASSLTGAQETQYF. CDR3 coding DNA: TGCGCCAGCAGCTTGACAGGGGCCCAAGAGACCCAGTACTTC.